These 20 T cell receptor beta chains were sequenced from one sample in a study of OX40 agonist ivuxolimab in advanced cancers. Only in-frame clones appear in the TCRdb table, and some are missing; sequencing was by immunoSEQ multiplex PCR. The sample holds more than 70,000 clones, around 82% seen once. This sample comprised CD4+ or CD8+ T cells sorted from blood, obtained in a trial of the OX40 agonist ivuxolimab. The receptor set was obtained from an adult with an advanced solid tumor such as melanoma, head and neck, liver or kidney cancer.

V and J are TRBV6-1 and TRBJ2-5; D might be TRBD1 (5 bases). Germline values: CDR1 MNHNS, CDR2 SASEGT. With 4 bases removed from V and 4 bases from J, the gap between germline ends came to 13 bases. CDR3 length equals 14 residues. The CDR3 reads CASSAQVTGETQYF. The CDR3 DNA follows: TGTGCCAGCAGTGCACAGGTTACGGGAGAGACCCAGTACTTC.

Here the CDR3 reads CSVEGQRGDLTDTQYF. Here the CDR3 DNA reads TGCAGCGTTGAGGGGCAGCGGGGGGACCTCACAGATACGCAGTATTTT. The genes are TRBV29-1 and TRBJ2-3; 9 nucleotides agree with TRBD2. This CDR3 has 16 amino acids. The V and J ends lost 3 bases and 2 bases, in that order; junction bases with no gene match: 9. Germline CDR1 and CDR2: SQVTM and ANQGSEA.

This rearrangement joins TRBV7-9 to TRBJ2-5; TRBD1 might be the D (5 bases). This CDR3 has 11 amino acids. CDR1 and CDR2 from the germline V gene are SEHNR and FQNEAQ (reference sequence). The V and J ends lost 1 base and 9 bases respectively, with 6 bases between them. CDR3 sequence: CASSLGGPQYF. The CDR3 DNA reads as TGTGCCAGCAGCTTAGGGGGCCCCCAGTACTTC.

The chain uses TRBV5-1 and TRBJ2-3; TRBD2 might be the D (6 bases). Trimming shortened V by 2 bases and J by 6 bases, and 10 bases separated the two germline ends. CDR1 is SGHRS, CDR2 YFSETQ, per germline. The CDR3 consists of 13 residues. The CDR3 coding sequence is TGCGCCAGCAGCTTTGGGGGGTTTGATACGCAGTATTTT. It is translated as CASSFGGFDTQYF.

The chain couples TRBV2 to TRBJ2-5; D might be TRBD1 or TRBD2, each matching 5 bases. V lost 4 bases, J lost 4 bases, and 13 bases lay in between. CDR1 is SNHLY, CDR2 FYNNEI, per germline. This CDR3 is built from 14 residues. The CDR3 DNA follows: TGTGCCAGCAGTGTCAGGCCGGGACCAGAGACCCAGTACTTC. Encoded protein: CASSVRPGPETQYF.

This chain uses TRBV18 with TRBJ2-5; 10 bases match TRBD2. The germline V gene has CDR1 KGHSH and CDR2 LQKENI. V lost 3 bases, J lost 3 bases, and 13 bases stayed unmatched. This CDR3 has 18 amino acids. The CDR3 loop reads CASSPSRWLAGAEETQYF. CDR3 in DNA: TGTGCCAGCTCACCGTCGCGGTGGCTAGCGGGGGCCGAAGAGACCCAGTACTTC. Looking up the rest from reference TRBV18 and TRBJ2-5 gives the full variable domain: NAGVMQNPRHLVRRRGQEARLRCSPMKGHSHVYWYRQLPEEGLKFMVYLQKENIIDESGMPKERFSAEFPKEGPSILRIQQVVRGDSAAYFCASSPSRWLAGAEETQYFGPGTRLLVL.

This chain joins TRBV5-5 and TRBJ2-5, with 7 nucleotides matching TRBD1. Germline assignment: CDR1 SGHKS and CDR2 YYEKEE (reference sequence). The junction had 10 bases not matched to a gene; V was cut back by 0 bases and J by 2 bases. The CDR3 sequence is 17 residues long. The CDR3 reads CASSLGALGTAQETQYF. The CDR3 DNA follows: TGTGCCAGCAGCTTGGGAGCCCTCGGGACAGCTCAAGAGACCCAGTACTTC.

The V and J genes are TRBV2 and TRBJ1-6, with 9 positions matching TRBD1. CDR1 and CDR2 from the germline V gene are SNHLY and FYNNEI. The ends lost 0 bases at V and 7 bases at J; junction bases unmatched: 4. The CDR3 runs 16 residues. CDR3 sequence reads: CASSEAGQGWNSPLHF. The DNA for the CDR3 is TGTGCCAGCAGTGAAGCTGGACAGGGGTGGAATTCACCCCTCCACTTT.

This rearrangement joins TRBV2 to TRBJ2-5, with TRBD1 as a possible D gene (6 bases). V was cut by 4 bases and J by 5 bases, with 14 bases left in between. Germline CDR1 reads SNHLY; CDR2 reads FYNNEI. The CDR3 has 14 residues. CDR3: CASSGNRGSETQYF. In DNA form, the CDR3 reads TGTGCCAGCAGTGGTAATAGGGGGAGTGAGACCCAGTACTTC.

The chain combines TRBV28 with TRBJ2-3; TRBD1 agrees at 10 bases. Germline V gene sequence: CDR1 MDHEN, CDR2 SYDVKM. V lost 3 bases to trimming and J lost 2 bases; unmatched junction nucleotides: 5. CDR3 size: 16 residues. In DNA form, the CDR3 reads TGTGCCAGCAGTTTTACGGGACAGGGGATCACAGATACGCAGTATTTT. This gives the protein CASSFTGQGITDTQYF.

CDR3 nucleotides: TGCGCCAGCAGCCAGACGGGGACTAGCGGGGACAATGAGCAGTTCTTC. It yields the protein CASSQTGTSGDNEQFF. V is TRBV4-1 and J is TRBJ2-1, with 13 positions matching TRBD2. The CDR3 sequence is 16 residues long. CDR1 is MGHRA, CDR2 YSYEKL, per germline. V shed 3 bases, J shed 5 bases, and the junction held 4 bases outside the gene matches.

The chain uses TRBV27 and TRBJ1-4; a weak D match, TRBD1 (6 bases). Germline V gene lookup returns CDR1 MNHEY and CDR2 SMNVEV (reference sequence). V was trimmed by 10 bases and J by 0 bases, leaving 18 bases between them. The CDR3 is 16 amino acids. CDR3 bases: TGTGCCACCAGAGCGACAGGAGCAGCAACTAATGAAAAACTGTTTTTT. As protein: CATRATGAATNEKLFF.

The genes are TRBV2 and TRBJ1-4; 9 bases line up with TRBD1. The length of the CDR3 is 16 residues. The V gene end was trimmed by 6 bases and the J gene end by 8 bases; junction bases not matched to a gene: 13. Germline V lookup: CDR1 SNHLY, CDR2 FYNNEI. CDR3 sequence: CASSRDRDRWGEKLFF. The CDR3 nucleotides are TGTGCCAGCAGCCGGGACAGGGACCGATGGGGGGAAAAACTGTTTTTT.

Only a few counts were recorded for this clone. CDR3 sequence reads: CASSSPTGTGYEQYF. The CDR3 bases are TGTGCCAGCAGCTCACCCACCGGGACCGGTTACGAGCAGTACTTC. This sequence joins TRBV5-6 and TRBJ2-7; D assignment may be TRBD1 or TRBD2 (5 bases each). This CDR3 has 15 residues. The germline V and J ends were trimmed by 3 bases and 4 bases, with 17 bases remaining between them. The germline gives CDR1 SGHDT, CDR2 YYEEEE.

With regard to this clone: Additional DNA sequences in this sample encode the identical CDR3. The chain joins TRBV9 to TRBJ1-4; D gene ambiguous. The ends were cut back, 0 bases at V and 5 bases at J, with 8 bases in the middle. Germline loops: CDR1 SGDLS, CDR2 YYNGEE. The CDR3 contains 14 residues. In DNA form, the CDR3 reads TGTGCCAGCAGCGTAGGGGCAGGAAATGAAAAACTGTTTTTT. It specifies CASSVGAGNEKLFF.

The chain carries TRBV6-5 and TRBJ2-7, with D possibly matching TRBD2 (7 bases). The germline V gene encodes CDR1 MNHEY and CDR2 SVGAGI. CDR3 length: 12 residues. V shed 8 bases and J shed 4 bases, with 12 bases lying between them. This chain's CDR3 is CASGGAGYEQYF. CDR3 DNA sequence: TGTGCCAGCGGGGGGGCAGGGTACGAGCAGTACTTC.

The chain joins TRBV4-3 to TRBJ2-4; 12 bases are a match to TRBD2. The germline V gene encodes CDR1 LGHNA and CDR2 YSLEER. Germline trimming cut 4 bases from V and 3 bases from J; bases unmatched to any gene: 4. CDR3 length equals 16 residues. CDR3 bases: TGCGCCAGCAGCCCTAGCGGGGGGGCCGGCAAAAACATTCAGTACTTC. The encoded protein is CASSPSGGAGKNIQYF.

The V call is TRBV19, the J call TRBJ1-5; possible D gene TRBD1, 6 bases. This CDR3 region has 16 residues. V was clipped by 10 bases and J by 0 bases, with 19 bases between them. CDR1 and CDR2 (germline): LNHDA, SQIVND (reference sequence). The CDR3 sequence: CATTPGTINSNQPQHF. In DNA form, the CDR3 reads TGTGCCACCACACCCGGGACAATTAATAGCAATCAGCCCCAGCATTTT.

V and J are TRBV6-1 and TRBJ2-7, with 9 positions matching TRBD2. The junction had 6 bases not matched to a gene; V was cut back by 3 bases and J by 6 bases. Germline CDR1 MNHNS, CDR2 SASEGT. CDR3 size: 14 residues. CDR3 DNA sequence: TGTGCCAGCAGTGACAGGCTAGCGGGACTCGAGCAGTACTTC. Translating it yields CASSDRLAGLEQYF.

The rearrangement uses TRBV5-1 and TRBJ2-5; D uncertain. Per germline, CDR1 SGHRS and CDR2 YFSETQ. The CDR3 loop spans 13 amino acids. Trimming stripped 2 bases from V and 5 bases from J, with 10 bases between. CDR3 in DNA: TGCGCCAGCAGCTTTAGGGTGCCGGAGACCCAGTACTTC. This gives the protein CASSFRVPETQYF.